This T cell receptor beta chain was sequenced for a study of blood T cells in healthy people across ages. Details on this clonotype: An end of the junction differs from the germline gene, which may be a read error.

PCR was performed a second time for 7 to 11 cycles using a sample-barcoded 5' primer and a J-beta primer mix. Using its own MiXCR run on the 5' RACE reads, TCRdb lists one record per CDR3 protein. In the table there are about 1 million distinct CDR3 sequences, 35% to 50% of which are singletons. The CDR3 totals 19 residues. The chain employs TRBV12-3 or TRBV12-4 and TRBJ2-6; D perhaps matches TRBD1 (6 bases). Sequenced: blood. The sequence derives from a woman aged 55 to 70 in good health. CDR3 amino acids: CAGSPHRVDVGSGANVLTF. In DNA form, the CDR3 reads TGTGCCGGCAGTCCCCACAGGGTAGATGTAGGGTCTGGGGCCAACGTCCTGACTTTC.